This TCR beta chain is drawn from a study of neurological immune-mediated disorders. This clonotype was picked up many times. Its antigen is currently unknown. The study drew its healthy controls from blood bank volunteers in Maryland, USA. Synthesis of cDNA was accomplished via 5'RACE employing 10-nucleotide random UMIs. A single run covered 15-18 subjects with over 160 million TCR-beta sequences. Via MiXCR, TCRdb re-called the 5' RACE reads, giving one row per CDR3 protein. The sample lists 77,000 or so distinct CDR3 sequences; under 10% were seen once. Findings and caveats of the study: The greatest TCR clonal expansion appeared in HTLV-1-associated myelopathy and the smallest, falling below healthy controls, in multiple sclerosis.

CDR1 PRHDT and CDR2 FYEKMQ come from the germline V gene (reference sequence). The CDR3 has 16 amino acids. V shed 5 bases and J 6 bases; nucleotides not matched to a gene: 8. Sequencing input: PBMCs. The rearrangement joins TRBV13 to TRBJ2-5; 14 nucleotides match TRBD2. The source of this sequence is a man between 50 and 59 years old in good health. In DNA, the CDR3 is TGTGCCAGCAGCCGCCTGACTAGCGGGAGGGTGCAGACCCAGTACTTC. Translating gives CASSRLTSGRVQTQYF.